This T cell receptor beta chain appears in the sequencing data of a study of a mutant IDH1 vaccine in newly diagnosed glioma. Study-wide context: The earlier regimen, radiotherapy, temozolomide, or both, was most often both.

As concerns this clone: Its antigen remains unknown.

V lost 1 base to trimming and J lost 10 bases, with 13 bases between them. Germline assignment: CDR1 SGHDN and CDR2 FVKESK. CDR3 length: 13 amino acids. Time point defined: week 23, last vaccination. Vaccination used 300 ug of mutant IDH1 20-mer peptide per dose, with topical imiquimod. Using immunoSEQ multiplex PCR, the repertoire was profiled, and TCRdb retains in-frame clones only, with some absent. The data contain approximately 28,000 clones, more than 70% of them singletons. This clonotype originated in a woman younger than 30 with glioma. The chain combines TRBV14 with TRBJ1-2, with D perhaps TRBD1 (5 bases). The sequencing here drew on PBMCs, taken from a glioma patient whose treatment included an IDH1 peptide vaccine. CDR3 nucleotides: TGTGCCAGCAGCCAAGTGGGGGTTTCTGACTACACCTTC. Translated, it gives CASSQVGVSDYTF.